The T cell receptor beta chain described here comes from a study of cytomegalovirus exposure and HLA in healthy donors. Study-wide results and limits: The tendency of first-cohort TCR clusters to co-occur in the 110 or so validation repertoires emerged from a later analysis. Reportedly, diagnosis of cytomegalovirus status by the classifier showed high specificity and sensitivity. Researchers catalogued over 150 TCR beta chains as cytomegalovirus-associated. Three CMV-associated chains proved CMV antigen-specific in vitro.

V dropped 3 bases and J dropped 2 bases, with 12 bases sitting between them. Germline-derived CDR1 and CDR2 are PRHDT and FYEKMQ (reference sequence). The CDR3 runs to 15 residues. This clone has just a few counts. Antigen: not known. Method: immunoSEQ multiplex PCR; TCRdb's copy keeps in-frame clones and lacks some. The sample consists of 80,000 to 100,000 clones, roughly 87% of them appearing once. The source of this sequence is a man aged 18 to 30 in good health and CMV-seropositive. Sequenced material: PBMCs. The chain couples TRBV13 to TRBJ2-3; maybe TRBD1 (6 bases). The CDR3 protein is CASSFGGGTTDTQYF. CDR3 bases: TGTGCCAGCAGCTTTGGGGGCGGAACCACAGATACGCAGTATTTT.